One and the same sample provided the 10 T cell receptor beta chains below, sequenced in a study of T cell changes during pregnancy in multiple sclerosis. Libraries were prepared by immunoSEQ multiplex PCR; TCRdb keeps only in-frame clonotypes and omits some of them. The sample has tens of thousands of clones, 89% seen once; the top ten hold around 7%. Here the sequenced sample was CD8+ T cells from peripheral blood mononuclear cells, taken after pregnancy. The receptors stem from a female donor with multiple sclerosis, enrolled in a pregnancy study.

CDR3 in amino acids: CASSFHTLGQNSYGYTF. In DNA, the CDR3 is TGTGCCAGCAGCTTCCACACCCTCGGACAGAATTCCTATGGCTACACCTTC. The genes are TRBV7-3 and TRBJ1-2; D may be TRBD1 (6 bases). The ends were cut back, 3 bases at V and 4 bases at J, with 21 bases in the middle. The CDR3 covers 17 residues. From germline, CDR1 is SGHTA and CDR2 FQGTGA.

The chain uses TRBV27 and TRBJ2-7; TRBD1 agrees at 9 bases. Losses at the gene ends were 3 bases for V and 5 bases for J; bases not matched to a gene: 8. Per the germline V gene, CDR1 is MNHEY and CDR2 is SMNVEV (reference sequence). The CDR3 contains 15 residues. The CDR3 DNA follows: TGTGCCAGCAGTTTGGGTGGACAGGGGTCCCACGAGCAGTACTTC. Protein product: CASSLGGQGSHEQYF.

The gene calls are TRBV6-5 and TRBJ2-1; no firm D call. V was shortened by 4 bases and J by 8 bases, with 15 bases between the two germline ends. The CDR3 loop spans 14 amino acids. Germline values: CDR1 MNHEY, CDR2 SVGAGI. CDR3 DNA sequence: TGTGCCAGCAGTTTAGTTGGGCTTACCCATGAGCAGTTCTTC. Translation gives CASSLVGLTHEQFF.

The CDR3 reads CSVEMQGGFNTEAFF. The CDR3 DNA reads TGCAGCGTTGAAATGCAGGGCGGATTTAACACTGAAGCTTTCTTT. The chain couples TRBV29-1 to TRBJ1-1; D is possibly TRBD1 (5 bases). The germline V gene encodes CDR1 SQVTM and CDR2 ANQGSEA. Trimming took 2 bases from V and 2 from J, leaving 15 bases between them. This CDR3 region has 15 residues. Looking up the rest from reference TRBV29-1 and TRBJ1-1 gives the full variable domain: SAVISQKPSRDICQRGTSLTIQCQVDSQVTMMFWYRQQPGQSLTLIATANQGSEATYESGFVIDKFPISRPNLTFSTLTVSNMSPEDSSIYLCSVEMQGGFNTEAFFGQGTRLTVV.

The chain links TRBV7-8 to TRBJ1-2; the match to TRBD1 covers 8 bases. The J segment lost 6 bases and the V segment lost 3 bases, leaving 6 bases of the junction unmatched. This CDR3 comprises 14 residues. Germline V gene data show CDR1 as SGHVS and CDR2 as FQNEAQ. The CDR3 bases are TGTGCCAGCAGCTTGGGGACAGGTCGGGATGGCTACACCTTC. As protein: CASSLGTGRDGYTF.

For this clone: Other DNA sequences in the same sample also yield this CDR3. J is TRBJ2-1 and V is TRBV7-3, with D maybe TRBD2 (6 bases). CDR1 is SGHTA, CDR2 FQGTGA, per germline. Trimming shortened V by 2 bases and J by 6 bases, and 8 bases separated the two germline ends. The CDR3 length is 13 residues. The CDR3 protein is CASSLGGANEQFF. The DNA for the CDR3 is TGTGCCAGCAGCTTAGGCGGGGCCAATGAGCAGTTCTTC. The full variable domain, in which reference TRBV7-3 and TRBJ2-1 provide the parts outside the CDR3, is GAGVSQTPSNKVTEKGKYVELRCDPISGHTALYWYRQSLGQGPEFLIYFQGTGAADDSGLPNDRFFAVRPEGSVSTLKIQRTERGDSAVYLCASSLGGANEQFFGPGTRLTVL.

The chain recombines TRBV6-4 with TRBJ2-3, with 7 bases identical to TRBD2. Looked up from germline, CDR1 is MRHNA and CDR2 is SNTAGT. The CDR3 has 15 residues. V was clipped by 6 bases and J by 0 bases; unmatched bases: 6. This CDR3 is CASSLATSSTDTQYF. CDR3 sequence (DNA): TGTGCCAGCAGCCTCGCGACTAGCAGCACAGATACGCAGTATTTT.

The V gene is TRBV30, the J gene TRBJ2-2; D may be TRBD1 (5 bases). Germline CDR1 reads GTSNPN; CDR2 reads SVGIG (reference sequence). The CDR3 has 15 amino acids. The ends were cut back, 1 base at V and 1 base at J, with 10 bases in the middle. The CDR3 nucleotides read TGTGCCTGGAGTGGTAAGGGGAAGAACACCGGGGAGCTGTTTTTT. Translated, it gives CAWSGKGKNTGELFF.

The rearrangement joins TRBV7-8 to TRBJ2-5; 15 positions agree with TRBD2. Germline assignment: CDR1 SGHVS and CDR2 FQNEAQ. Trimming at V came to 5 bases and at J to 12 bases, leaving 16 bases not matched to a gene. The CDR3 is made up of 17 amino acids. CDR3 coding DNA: TGTGCCAGCAGCCCGCCGGAGGGGACTAGCGGGGGGCTGAGGGAGTACTTC. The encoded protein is CASSPPEGTSGGLREYF.

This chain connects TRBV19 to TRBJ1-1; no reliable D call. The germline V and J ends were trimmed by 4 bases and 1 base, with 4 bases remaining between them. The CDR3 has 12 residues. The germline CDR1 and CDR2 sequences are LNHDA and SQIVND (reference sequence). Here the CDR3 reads CASSNRNTEAFF. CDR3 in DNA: TGTGCCAGTAGTAATAGGAACACTGAAGCTTTCTTT.